The sequence of this TCR beta chain was determined in a study of blood T cell repertoires in COVID-19. Study background: Spain, Italy and the United States supplied samples that represented acute and convalescent COVID-19.

Clones were sequenced by immunoSEQ multiplex PCR, and TCRdb holds only the in-frame ones, with some missing. The sample includes 3,000 to 4,000 clones, 80% to 90% of them seen just once. This clone was recorded once. Sequenced input: peripheral blood. This TCR was sampled from a human donor with active COVID-19. The donor label of this sample is uncertain.

The CDR3 DNA follows: TGCGCCAGCGGACTAGCGGGGCTGGCAGATACGCAGTATTTT. Translated: CASGLAGLADTQYF. The V gene is TRBV5-1, the J gene TRBJ2-3; TRBD2 agrees at 12 bases. Germline V CDR1 and CDR2: SGHRS, YFSETQ. This CDR3 has 14 residues. Trimming cost V 7 bases and J 4 bases; bases outside gene matches: 4.